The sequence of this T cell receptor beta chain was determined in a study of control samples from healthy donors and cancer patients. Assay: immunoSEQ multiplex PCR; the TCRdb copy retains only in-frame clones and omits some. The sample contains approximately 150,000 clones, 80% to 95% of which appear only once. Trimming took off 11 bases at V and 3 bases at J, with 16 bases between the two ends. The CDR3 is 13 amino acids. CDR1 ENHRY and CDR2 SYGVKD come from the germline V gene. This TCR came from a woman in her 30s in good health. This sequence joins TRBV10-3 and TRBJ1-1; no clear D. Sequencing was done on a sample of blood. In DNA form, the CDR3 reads TGTGCCGGGCAGTCTGGGCAAGACACTGAAGCTTTCTTT. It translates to CAGQSGQDTEAFF.